This entry lists 8 T cell receptor beta chains sequenced from one sample in a study of cytomegalovirus exposure and HLA in healthy donors (dated by TCRdb to the late 2010s). The method behind the library was the immunoSEQ multiplex PCR assay. For the multiplex PCR, a mixture combining 60 forward primers for TCR Vbeta segments and 13 reverse primers for TCR Jbeta segments was used. TCRdb took over this immuneACCESS table, retaining in-frame rearrangements with V and J assigned. Such tables are incomplete; in checked studies, under half of the missing clones stem from an unresolved V gene, and the remainder is unexplained. The sample records over 150,000 clones, around 85% of which are singletons. 4.3% of the sample is held by the ten biggest clonotypes. The sequencing sample was made of PBMCs. The receptors stem from a middle-aged man in good health and CMV-seronegative.

The V gene is TRBV13, the J gene TRBJ2-3; 12 nucleotides match TRBD2. Germline trimming cut 5 bases from V and 2 bases from J; bases unmatched to any gene: 8. Germline V gives CDR1 PRHDT, CDR2 FYEKMQ (reference sequence). This CDR3 contains 17 residues. The CDR3 here is CASSTRLAGEPTDTQYF. The DNA for the CDR3 is TGTGCCAGCAGCACCCGACTAGCGGGAGAACCCACAGATACGCAGTATTTT.

The chain combines TRBV6-1 with TRBJ2-1; perhaps TRBD2 as D (6 bases). The germline CDR1 and CDR2 sequences are MNHNS and SASEGT. V was shortened by 6 bases and J by 2 bases, with 8 bases between the two germline ends. The CDR3 runs to 13 residues. The CDR3: CASSWGAYNEQFF. The CDR3 coding sequence is TGTGCCAGCAGCTGGGGGGCCTACAATGAGCAGTTCTTC.

The gene calls are TRBV4-1 and TRBJ2-5, with D tentatively TRBD1 (5 bases). The tail of the sequence fits TRBJ2-7 better, so the J call may be wrong. Germline values: CDR1 MGHRA, CDR2 YSYEKL. The CDR3 extends over 15 amino acids. The CDR3 DNA follows: TGCGCCAGCAGCCAAGATTCCCCAGGGCCCTACGAGCAGTACTTC. Translating it yields CASSQDSPGPYEQYF.

The chain has TRBV10-3 and TRBJ2-7, with 7 bases identical to TRBD1. CDR3 length: 15 amino acids. Germline V gene data show CDR1 as ENHRY and CDR2 as SYGVKD. The trim removed 6 bases at V and 3 bases at J, leaving 11 bases unmatched. CDR3 region: CAIRDPGQILYEQYF. The CDR3 DNA sequence: TGTGCCATCAGGGATCCGGGACAGATACTCTACGAGCAGTACTTC.

The chain joins TRBV25-1 to TRBJ1-5; 7 bases align to TRBD1. V was clipped by 4 bases and J by 4 bases; unmatched bases: 7. Germline V CDR1 and CDR2: MGHDK, SYGVNS. The CDR3 is made up of 15 amino acids. The chain's CDR3 is CASSGTGVPNQPQHF. The CDR3 DNA reads TGTGCCAGCAGTGGCACAGGGGTTCCGAATCAGCCCCAGCATTTT.

V is TRBV6-1 and J is TRBJ1-2; possible D gene TRBD1, 6 bases. Trimming stripped 2 bases from V and 3 bases from J, with 10 bases between. The CDR3 has 14 residues. Germline loops: CDR1 MNHNS, CDR2 SASEGT. Here the CDR3 DNA reads TGTGCCAGCAGTGAATTAGCAGGGGACTATGGCTACACCTTC. It is translated as CASSELAGDYGYTF.

V gene TRBV5-6 combines with J gene TRBJ1-4, with a tentative D call TRBD1 (5 bases). The CDR3 runs 16 residues. V gave up 0 bases and J gave up 0 bases, with 9 bases separating them. CDR1 is SGHDT, CDR2 YYEEEE, per germline. The CDR3 sequence is CASSLVDRPTNEKLFF. For the CDR3, the DNA is TGTGCCAGCAGCTTGGTCGACAGACCAACTAATGAAAAACTGTTTTTT.

DNA of the CDR3: TGTGCCAGCAAGCCTATAGTCGGGGGATCGAGCTCCTACAATGAGCAGTTCTTC. It encodes CASKPIVGGSSSYNEQFF. The chain combines TRBV27 with TRBJ2-1, with D maybe TRBD2 (6 bases). Trimming pared 7 bases from V and 0 bases from J, leaving 22 bases between. The CDR3 is made up of 18 amino acids. CDR1 MNHEY and CDR2 SMNVEV come from the germline V gene (reference sequence).